The 31 T cell receptor beta chains presented below share a single source sample, sequenced in a study of OX40 agonist ivuxolimab in advanced cancers. Data came from immunoSEQ multiplex PCR; TCRdb stores just in-frame clones and leaves some out. The profile covers 40,000 to 55,000 clones, with 80% appearing a single time and 8% to 13% taken by the ten largest. Material: CD4+ or CD8+ T cells sorted from blood, obtained in a trial of the OX40 agonist ivuxolimab. The receptors were sampled from an adult with an advanced solid tumor such as melanoma, head and neck, liver or kidney cancer.

The chain joins TRBV7-2 to TRBJ2-3; D is uncertain. From germline, CDR1 is SGHTA and CDR2 FQGNSA. The V gene lost 1 base and the J gene lost 4 bases, with 12 bases spanning the gap. The CDR3 is 15 amino acids. The CDR3 loop is CASSLDLPFPDTQYF. The CDR3 bases are TGTGCCAGCAGCTTAGACCTCCCTTTCCCAGATACGCAGTATTTT.

CDR3 sequence reads: CASAGVISEQYF. The DNA for the CDR3 is TGTGCCAGCGCCGGGGTGATCTCCGAGCAGTACTTC. The rearrangement links TRBV2 to TRBJ2-7, with TRBD2 as a possible D gene (5 bases). The CDR3 runs to 12 residues. The germline V gene encodes CDR1 SNHLY and CDR2 FYNNEI. Trimming took off 8 bases at V and 6 bases at J, with 14 bases between the two ends.

The chain joins TRBV10-3 to TRBJ2-7, with 8 bases that match TRBD1. This CDR3 contains 14 residues. The V gene end was trimmed by 0 bases and the J gene end by 5 bases; junction bases not matched to a gene: 3. Looked up from germline, CDR1 is ENHRY and CDR2 is SYGVKD. The DNA of the CDR3 is TGTGCCATCAGTGAGTCGAGGGACAGGAACGAGCAGTACTTC. It codes for CAISESRDRNEQYF.

This clone was seen more than once but under ten times. The CDR3 is CASSSQSLGIMDTQYF. CDR3 bases: TGTGCCAGCAGCTCCCAGTCCCTAGGGATCATGGATACGCAGTATTTT. The rearrangement links TRBV7-8 to TRBJ2-3; no definite D call. With 4 bases removed from V and 6 bases from J, the gap between germline ends came to 20 bases. The CDR3 has 16 amino acids. Germline V gene lookup returns CDR1 SGHVS and CDR2 FQNEAQ.

The chain recombines TRBV5-1 with TRBJ2-7; TRBD2 is a possible D gene (6 bases). CDR1 and CDR2 from the germline V gene are SGHRS and YFSETQ. V was cut by 1 base and J by 7 bases, with 12 bases left in between. CDR3 length: 13 residues. CDR3 residues: CASSLPTSKEQYF. The CDR3 DNA reads TGCGCCAGCAGCTTGCCGACTAGTAAAGAGCAGTACTTC. The full variable domain, completed using reference TRBV5-1 and TRBJ2-7, is KAGVTQTPRYLIKTRGQQVTLSCSPISGHRSVSWYQQTPGQGLQFLFEYFSETQRNKGNFPGRFSGRQFSNSRSEMNVSTLELGDSALYLCASSLPTSKEQYFGPGTRLTVT.

This clone was counted only a few times. The rearrangement uses TRBV27 and TRBJ1-5, with TRBD1 identical over 7 bases. The V and J ends lost 7 bases and 6 bases, in that order; junction bases with no gene match: 15. The CDR3 length is 16 residues. CDR1 MNHEY and CDR2 SMNVEV come from the germline V gene (reference sequence). The CDR3 sequence is CASKSLSQGGTQPQHF. The CDR3 DNA is TGTGCCAGCAAGTCCCTGAGCCAGGGGGGGACTCAGCCCCAGCATTTT.

The chain recombines TRBV11-3 with TRBJ2-2; D uncertain. The V and J ends lost 1 base and 6 bases respectively, with 6 bases between them. Germline CDR1 SGHNT, CDR2 YENEEA. The CDR3 runs 13 residues. As DNA, the CDR3 is TGTGCCAGCAGCTTAGGGTCAGCCGGGGAGCTGTTTTTT. Translating gives CASSLGSAGELFF.

This clone appeared a few times. This chain uses TRBV11-2 with TRBJ1-3, with D unresolved. This CDR3 has 15 residues. V was pared by 5 bases and J by 0 bases, with 11 bases between. Germline-derived CDR1 and CDR2 are SGHAT and FQNNGV. This CDR3 reads CASSRTILSGNTIYF. The CDR3 DNA is TGTGCCAGCAGCAGAACGATCCTCTCTGGAAACACCATATATTTT.

V gene TRBV10-3 combines with J gene TRBJ1-1; possible D gene TRBD1, 6 bases. This CDR3 region has 15 residues. Germline V CDR1 and CDR2: ENHRY, SYGVKD. Between the trimmed V and J ends, which lost 6 bases and 2 bases, there was a span of 16 bases. In DNA form, the CDR3 reads TGTGCCATCAGCCAGGGGAAGGGAGCCAACACTGAAGCTTTCTTT. This translates into CAISQGKGANTEAFF.

The V and J genes are TRBV7-9 and TRBJ2-1; the match to TRBD1 covers 9 bases. This CDR3 is built from 15 residues. Trimming took 6 bases from V and 7 from J; bases not matched to a gene: 10. Germline assignment: CDR1 SEHNR and CDR2 FQNEAQ (reference sequence). The CDR3 loop is CASSPGTGFWNEQFF. The DNA for the CDR3 is TGTGCCAGCAGTCCCGGGACAGGGTTTTGGAATGAGCAGTTCTTC. Complete variable domain (other parts from reference TRBV7-9 and TRBJ2-1): DTGVSQNPRHKITKRGQNVTFRCDPISEHNRLYWYRQTLGQGPEFLTYFQNEAQLEKSRLLSDRFSAERPKGSFSTLEIQRTEQGDSAMYLCASSPGTGFWNEQFFGPGTRLTVL.

This clone turned up a few times. This chain links TRBV28 with TRBJ1-1; 7 nucleotides agree with TRBD1. The V gene's germline CDR1 is MDHEN and CDR2 SYDVKM. With V trimmed by 5 bases and J by 5 bases, 5 bases remained unmatched. CDR3 length: 13 amino acids. DNA of the CDR3: TGTGCCAGCAGTCCAAACAGGGGAACTGAAGCTTTCTTT. Translation gives CASSPNRGTEAFF.

The V gene is TRBV18, the J gene TRBJ1-5, with 11 bases fitting TRBD1. This CDR3 comprises 17 residues. Losses at the gene ends were 1 base for V and 7 bases for J; bases not matched to a gene: 9. Germline V CDR1 and CDR2: KGHSH, LQKENI. DNA of the CDR3: TGTGCCAGCTCACCACTTCCTCCGGGACAGGGGGACCAGCCCCAGCATTTT. Translation: CASSPLPPGQGDQPQHF.

This clone appeared once. Germline is not matched at one junction end, which may reflect a read error. V usage is TRBV30 and J usage is TRBJ2-7; D unclear. The CDR3 is 11 residues long. CDR1 GTSNPN and CDR2 SVGIG come from the germline V gene (reference sequence). The CDR3 sequence: CAWMSSNEQYF. The CDR3, as DNA: TGTGCCTGGATGTCCTCCAACGAGCAGTACTTC. The variable domain in full, completed from reference TRBV30 and TRBJ2-7, reads SQTIHQWPATLVQPVGSPLSLECTVEGTSNPNLYWYRQAAGRGLQLLFYSVGIGQISSEVPQNLSASRPQDRQFILSSKKLLLSDSGFYLCAWMSSNEQYFGPGTRLTVT.

This clone was seen only a few times. The CDR3 nucleotides are TGTGCCAGCAGCCCTAGGACGGGAGGAAACACCATATATTTT. It codes for CASSPRTGGNTIYF. V is TRBV5-6 and J is TRBJ1-3; D uncertain. Germline CDR1 SGHDT, CDR2 YYEEEE. The CDR3 length is 14 residues. Between the trimmed V and J ends, which lost 4 bases and 4 bases, there was a span of 12 bases.

This chain uses TRBV5-1 with TRBJ1-1; D is uncertain. Germline V gene sequence: CDR1 SGHRS, CDR2 YFSETQ. Deletions cut 2 bases from V and 0 bases from J, with 8 bases between. The CDR3 is made up of 14 amino acids. The CDR3 loop is CASSFSGMNTEAFF. The DNA of the CDR3 is TGCGCCAGCAGCTTCTCCGGTATGAACACTGAAGCTTTCTTT. Combining the CDR3 with reference TRBV5-1 and TRBJ1-1 gives the whole variable domain KAGVTQTPRYLIKTRGQQVTLSCSPISGHRSVSWYQQTPGQGLQFLFEYFSETQRNKGNFPGRFSGRQFSNSRSEMNVSTLELGDSALYLCASSFSGMNTEAFFGQGTRLTVV.

The rearrangement uses TRBV13 and TRBJ1-6; TRBD1 agrees at 8 bases. Germline V gives CDR1 PRHDT, CDR2 FYEKMQ (reference sequence). J gave up 10 bases and V 3 bases, and 5 bases lay outside the gene matches. The CDR3 contains 14 residues. The CDR3 loop reads CASSFGQGGSPLHF. The CDR3 region has the DNA TGTGCCAGCAGCTTCGGACAGGGCGGCTCACCCCTCCACTTT.

This sequence joins TRBV28 and TRBJ2-5; 11 positions agree with TRBD2. Gene TRBJ2-7 matches the end of the DNA better, so the J call may be wrong. The CDR3 covers 15 residues. CDR1 MDHEN and CDR2 SYDVKM come from the germline V gene. CDR3 sequence reads: CASSLSGTSGYEQYF. CDR3 nucleotide sequence: TGTGCCAGCAGTTTATCCGGGACTAGCGGATACGAGCAGTACTTC.

This chain joins TRBV7-9 and TRBJ2-3; 8 bases are a match to TRBD2. There are 19 residues in the CDR3. The V gene end was trimmed by 3 bases and the J gene end by 0 bases; junction bases not matched to a gene: 14. The germline V gene encodes CDR1 SEHNR and CDR2 FQNEAQ (reference sequence). CDR3 protein: CASSLGLAGGLLSTDTQYF. The DNA for the CDR3 is TGTGCCAGCAGCTTGGGCCTGGCGGGAGGCCTCCTAAGCACAGATACGCAGTATTTT.

V is TRBV28 and J is TRBJ2-1, with D unresolved. Germline CDR1 reads MDHEN; CDR2 reads SYDVKM. The CDR3 contains 17 residues. The V end lost 5 bases, the J end lost 1 base, and 18 bases lay between the germline ends. Written as DNA, the CDR3 is TGTGCCAGCAGTCCGGCTGGTGGAAGCGCTTCCTACAATGAGCAGTTCTTC. This encodes CASSPAGGSASYNEQFF.

This clone has just a few counts. The V call is TRBV5-1, the J call TRBJ2-5, with 7 positions matching TRBD2. V dropped 3 bases and J dropped 1; count of bases not matched to a gene: 6. CDR3 length: 15 residues. CDR1 is SGHRS, CDR2 YFSETQ, per germline. CDR3 coding DNA: TGCGCCAGCAGCTGGGAGGGGACCCCCCAAGAGACCCAGTACTTC. Translated: CASSWEGTPQETQYF.

This clone was observed a single time. The chain recombines TRBV28 with TRBJ2-5; 10 nucleotides line up with TRBD1. Looked up from germline, CDR1 is MDHEN and CDR2 is SYDVKM. CDR3 length equals 12 residues. V gave up 2 bases and J gave up 12 bases; unmatched junction bases: 3. CDR3 protein: CASSLRQGAKYF. The CDR3, as DNA: TGTGCCAGCAGTTTACGACAGGGGGCTAAGTACTTC.

The CDR3 is CASCSGLLYQETQYF. The CDR3, as DNA: TGTGCCAGCTGCTCGGGACTACTGTACCAAGAGACCCAGTACTTC. The V gene is TRBV11-2, the J gene TRBJ2-5; 7 bases are a match to TRBD2. The CDR3 is made up of 15 amino acids. The germline gives CDR1 SGHAT, CDR2 FQNNGV. After removal of 8 bases from V and 0 bases from J, the junction contained 9 bases not matched to a gene.

The chain combines TRBV5-1 with TRBJ2-1; D gene unclear. The CDR3 has 14 residues. Germline CDR1 reads SGHRS; CDR2 reads YFSETQ. V lost 1 base and J 5 bases, leaving 10 bases between the germline ends. The CDR3 DNA reads TGCGCCAGCAGCTTGAAAGGCTCGGACAATGAGCAGTTCTTC. As protein: CASSLKGSDNEQFF.

Here the CDR3 DNA reads TGTGCCACTCGAGGGGCCGCCGTCGAGCAGTACTTC. Translating it yields CATRGAAVEQYF. The gene calls are TRBV19 and TRBJ2-7, with D perhaps TRBD1 or TRBD2 (5 bases each). The CDR3 is made up of 12 amino acids. Germline V gene sequence: CDR1 LNHDA, CDR2 SQIVND (reference sequence). Trimming shortened V by 10 bases and J by 6 bases, and 16 bases separated the two germline ends.

The chain links TRBV19 to TRBJ2-1; 11 bases map to TRBD2. V lost 3 bases, J lost 0 bases, and 10 bases stayed unmatched. CDR3 size: 19 residues. CDR1 is LNHDA, CDR2 SQIVND, per germline (reference sequence). The CDR3 protein is CASSIAGLAVRSSYNEQFF. Written as DNA, the CDR3 is TGTGCCAGTAGTATCGCGGGACTAGCGGTTCGTAGCTCCTACAATGAGCAGTTCTTC.

The chain combines TRBV28 with TRBJ2-5; TRBD2 aligns across 14 bases. The CDR3 consists of 17 residues. Trimming cost V 2 bases and J 2 bases; bases outside gene matches: 4. CDR1 MDHEN and CDR2 SYDVKM come from the germline V gene. The CDR3 DNA is TGTGCCAGCAGTTTAACCCGACTAGCGGGAGGGCAAGAGACCCAGTACTTC. As protein: CASSLTRLAGGQETQYF.

This clone was seen only a few times. The chain employs TRBV28 and TRBJ2-2, with 8 bases identical to TRBD1. With 8 bases clipped from V and 5 bases from J, the junction kept 7 bases outside the gene matches. There are 14 residues in the CDR3. Looked up from germline, CDR1 is MDHEN and CDR2 is SYDVKM. CDR3 region: CASYGQGWTGELFF. Here the CDR3 DNA reads TGTGCCAGCTACGGACAGGGTTGGACCGGGGAGCTGTTTTTT.

This sequence joins TRBV6-1 and TRBJ2-5, with 7 bases lining up with TRBD2. The CDR3 contains 14 residues. Per germline, CDR1 MNHNS and CDR2 SASEGT. The junction had 4 bases not matched to a gene; V was cut back by 4 bases and J by 2 bases. This CDR3 is CASSVGTIQETQYF. In nucleotides, the CDR3 is TGTGCCAGCAGTGTGGGGACTATTCAAGAGACCCAGTACTTC.

V gene TRBV7-9 combines with J gene TRBJ2-7; D is undetermined. The CDR3 has 15 residues. From germline, CDR1 is SEHNR and CDR2 FQNEAQ (reference sequence). V was shortened by 2 bases and J by 0 bases, with 11 bases between the two germline ends. CDR3 in amino acids: CASSLIMGSSYEQYF. CDR3 sequence (DNA): TGTGCCAGCAGCTTAATCATGGGAAGCTCCTACGAGCAGTACTTC.

The rearrangement links TRBV28 to TRBJ2-7; 11 bases are a match to TRBD2. Trimming at V came to 6 bases and at J to 7 bases, leaving 8 bases not matched to a gene. The germline V gene encodes CDR1 MDHEN and CDR2 SYDVKM. This CDR3 contains 14 residues. DNA for the CDR3: TGTGCCAGCAGCCTAGCGGGAGGATTAGGGGAGCAGTACTTC. This gives the protein CASSLAGGLGEQYF.

The chain recombines TRBV19 with TRBJ1-1; 7 bases agree with TRBD1. The CDR3 totals 16 residues. The ends lost 0 bases at V and 3 bases at J; junction bases unmatched: 7. The V gene's germline CDR1 is LNHDA and CDR2 SQIVND (reference sequence). The DNA of the CDR3 is TGTGCCAGTAGTATAGATCCCCGGGACAGCGACACTGAAGCTTTCTTT. Encoded protein: CASSIDPRDSDTEAFF. Using reference TRBV19 and TRBJ1-1 for the parts outside the CDR3, the full variable domain is DGGITQSPKYLFRKEGQNVTLSCEQNLNHDAMYWYRQDPGQGLRLIYYSQIVNDFQKGDIAEGYSVSREKKESFPLTVTSAQKNPTAFYLCASSIDPRDSDTEAFFGQGTRLTVV.